This T cell receptor (beta chain) derives from a study of blood T cell repertoires in COVID-19. Generated by immunoSEQ multiplex PCR, the TCRdb table keeps only in-frame clones and is missing some. The sample carries hundreds of thousands of clones, roughly 90% recorded once. Individuals aged about 18 to 89 years were recruited from 20 to 25 US areas. V lost 3 bases and J lost 2; bases outside the gene matches: 7. Per germline, CDR1 SGHNT and CDR2 YYREEE (reference sequence). The CDR3 totals 16 residues. The source is a woman younger than 45 who had recovered from COVID-19. The gene calls are TRBV5-4 and TRBJ2-2; TRBD1 matches 7 bases. The sample taken for sequencing was PBMCs or T cells enriched from blood (not recorded which). CDR3 loop: CASSSPGQRNTGELFF. The CDR3 nucleotides are TGTGCCAGCAGCTCACCGGGACAGAGAAACACCGGGGAGCTGTTTTTT.